Listed below are T cell receptor beta chains from one sample, sequenced in a study of CD8 T cells in Susac syndrome. Using its own MiXCR run on the immunoSEQ multiplex PCR reads, TCRdb lists one record per CDR3 protein. The sample carries 77,000 or so distinct CDR3 sequences, about 95% recorded once. Sample: CD8+ T cells from PBMCs. Receptor source: a human donor with multiple sclerosis. CDR3s include the opening cysteine and the closing phenylalanine or tryptophan. D genes are given only for firm matches. Only part of the rows carry a size: once, few, many, or a class if the clone is expanded.

v_call	d_call	j_call	clone_size	cdr3_nt	cdr3_aa
TRBV2	TRBD1	TRBJ2-5	.	TGTGCCAGCAGTGAAGGGACAGGGATGATAGAGACCCAGTACTTC	CASSEGTGMIETQYF
TRBV20-1	.	TRBJ1-3	.	TGCAGTGCTAGGAGAAGGGGAGCTCAATCCGGAAACACCATATATTTT	CSARRRGAQSGNTIYF
TRBV4-2	.	TRBJ2-2	.	TGTGCCAGCAGCCATCGAGCGGGGGAGCTGTTTTTT	CASSHRAGELFF
TRBV13	TRBD1	TRBJ1-3	.	TGTGCCAGCAGCCTACCACCCGGGGACAGTGGAAACACCATATATTTT	CASSLPPGDSGNTIYF
TRBV30	.	TRBJ1-1	once	TGTGCCTGGAGTGGAACCGGAAGGGGTCGGAGCACTGAAGCTTTCTTT	CAWSGTGRGRSTEAFF
TRBV7-9	.	TRBJ2-1	.	TGTGCCAGCAGCTTAGTCCTTAATGAGCAGTTCTTC	CASSLVLNEQFF
TRBV27	TRBD2	TRBJ2-1	.	TGTGCCAGCAGTTTCTCCCTAGCGGACCTCTACAATGAGCAGTTCTTC	CASSFSLADLYNEQFF
TRBV19	.	TRBJ2-7	.	TGTGCCAGTAGTATGGGGGTGAGCTCCTACGAGCAGTACTTC	CASSMGVSSYEQYF
TRBV15	TRBD1	TRBJ1-5	.	TGTGCCACCAGCAGAGGTTCCTTAGGACAGGCCGTTCAGCCCCAGCATTTT	CATSRGSLGQAVQPQHF
TRBV9	.	TRBJ2-5	.	TGTGCCAGCAGCGTAGGCTCGGGGTGGGAGACCCAGTACTTC	CASSVGSGWETQYF
TRBV6-5	TRBD1	TRBJ1-1	.	TGTGCCAGCAGTTCCGTGGGGACAGGGTACATGAACACTGAAGCTTTCTTT	CASSSVGTGYMNTEAFF
TRBV12-3/TRBV12-4	TRBD2	TRBJ2-1	.	TGTGCCAGCCAGACTAGCGGGAGGAACCATGAGCAGTTCTTC	CASQTSGRNHEQFF
TRBV4-1	TRBD1	TRBJ1-2	.	TGCGCCAGCAGCCAAGATCCAGGGGGCGCGTACGGCTACACCTTC	CASSQDPGGAYGYTF
TRBV27	.	TRBJ2-7	.	TGTGCCAGCAGTCGGGGGACGGAAGCCTACGAGCAGTACTTC	CASSRGTEAYEQYF
TRBV2	TRBD2	TRBJ2-1	.	TGTGCCAGCAGGAGGGGACTAGCGGTGAACAATGAGCAGTTCTTC	CASRRGLAVNNEQFF
TRBV30	TRBD2	TRBJ2-5	.	TGTGCCTGGAGCCCCGGGGGGGTACGAGAGACCCAGTACTTC	CAWSPGGVRETQYF
TRBV4-3	TRBD1	TRBJ1-1	.	TGCGCCAGCAGCCAAGGAACAGGGGCCTTTACTGAAGCTTTCTTT	CASSQGTGAFTEAFF
TRBV20-1	.	TRBJ1-6	.	TGCAGTGCCACAAGGGGGGAATGGTCCTATAATTCACCCCTCCACTTT	CSATRGEWSYNSPLHF